This T cell receptor (beta chain) is from a study of blood T cell repertoires in COVID-19. On the study more broadly: There were acute and convalescent COVID-19 samples, and they came from the United States, Italy and Spain.

Participant reports of clinical history set cohort assignment. Here immunoSEQ multiplex PCR was the method, and the copy in TCRdb shows in-frame clones only, minus some. The data show 200,000 to 300,000 clones, around nine tenths seen once. V lost 6 bases, J lost 3 bases, and 14 bases lay in between. The CDR3 consists of 14 residues. Germline CDR1 and CDR2: MNHEY and SVGAGI. The chain joins TRBV6-5 to TRBJ1-2; D may be TRBD1 (5 bases). Sequencing used PBMCs or T cells enriched from blood (not recorded which). The receptor was isolated from a woman aged 30 to 39 who had recovered from COVID-19. As DNA, the CDR3 is TGTGCCAGCAGCCGGACATCCCCTGACTATGGCTACACCTTC. This encodes CASSRTSPDYGYTF.